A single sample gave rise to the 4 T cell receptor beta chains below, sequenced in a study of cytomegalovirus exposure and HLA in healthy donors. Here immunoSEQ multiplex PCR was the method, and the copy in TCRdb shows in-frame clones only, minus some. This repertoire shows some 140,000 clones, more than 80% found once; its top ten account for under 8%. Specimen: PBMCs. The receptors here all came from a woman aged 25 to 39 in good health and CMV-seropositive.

The CDR3 nucleotides are TGCGCCAGCGCCCCGGGACAAAGCTCTGGAAACACCATATATTTT. Translation: CASAPGQSSGNTIYF. This chain links TRBV5-1 with TRBJ1-3, with D possibly being TRBD1 (6 bases). Trimming removed 7 bases at V and 0 bases at J, with 14 bases between. The germline gives CDR1 SGHRS, CDR2 YFSETQ. CDR3 length equals 15 residues. Full variable domain (remainder filled in from reference TRBV5-1 and TRBJ1-3): KAGVTQTPRYLIKTRGQQVTLSCSPISGHRSVSWYQQTPGQGLQFLFEYFSETQRNKGNFPGRFSGRQFSNSRSEMNVSTLELGDSALYLCASAPGQSSGNTIYFGEGSWLTVV.

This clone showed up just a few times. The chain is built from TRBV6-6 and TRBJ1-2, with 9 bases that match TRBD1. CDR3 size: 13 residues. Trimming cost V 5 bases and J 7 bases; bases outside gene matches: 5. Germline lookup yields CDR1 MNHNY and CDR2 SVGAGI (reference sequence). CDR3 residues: CASSHGQGPGYTF. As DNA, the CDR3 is TGTGCCAGCAGTCATGGACAGGGGCCTGGCTACACCTTC.

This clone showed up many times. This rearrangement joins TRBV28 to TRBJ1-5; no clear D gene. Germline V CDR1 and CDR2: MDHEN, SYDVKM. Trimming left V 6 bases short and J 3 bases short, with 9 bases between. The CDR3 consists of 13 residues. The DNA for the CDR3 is TGTGCCAGCAGATCGGTAAACAATCAGCCCCAGCATTTT. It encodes CASRSVNNQPQHF.

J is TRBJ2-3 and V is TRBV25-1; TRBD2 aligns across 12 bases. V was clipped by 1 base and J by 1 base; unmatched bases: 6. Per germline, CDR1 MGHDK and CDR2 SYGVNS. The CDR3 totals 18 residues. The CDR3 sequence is CASSESRLAGGRTDTQYF. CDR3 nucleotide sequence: TGTGCCAGCAGTGAATCTCGCCTAGCGGGAGGGCGCACAGATACGCAGTATTTT.